The 15 T cell receptor beta chains below all came from one sample that was sequenced in a study of blood T cell repertoires in COVID-19. This table comes from immunoSEQ multiplex PCR, and its TCRdb copy is limited to in-frame clones, with some not included. This sample has more than 80,000 clones, with around 82% found just once. The specimen sequenced was peripheral blood. All receptors come from a woman of 80 years or more with COVID-19, enrolled during active disease.

The chain has TRBV12-3 or TRBV12-4 and TRBJ2-7; D ambiguous. This CDR3 has 13 amino acids. Trimming removed 1 base at V and 6 bases at J, with 10 bases between. CDR3 nucleotides: TGTGCCAGCAGTTTAGATTCGGTCGGCGAGCAGTACTTC. Amino acids: CASSLDSVGEQYF.

This clone has a single count. V and J are TRBV5-1 and TRBJ2-3, with 11 nucleotides matching TRBD2. The ends lost 4 bases at V and 6 bases at J; junction bases unmatched: 4. Germline assignment: CDR1 SGHRS and CDR2 YFSETQ. CDR3 size: 14 residues. CDR3 sequence: CASSDSGRGDTQYF. The CDR3 DNA sequence: TGCGCCAGCAGCGATAGCGGGAGGGGTGATACGCAGTATTTT.

The chain has TRBV5-1 and TRBJ2-5; TRBD1 is a possible D gene (6 bases). The V gene lost 5 bases and the J gene lost 5 bases, with 13 bases spanning the gap. The CDR3 runs to 13 residues. Per germline, CDR1 SGHRS and CDR2 YFSETQ. CDR3 DNA sequence: TGCGCCAGCAGTTCACAGGGAATGGAGACCCAGTACTTC. It specifies CASSSQGMETQYF.

The rearrangement uses TRBV5-1 and TRBJ2-1, with 7 bases lining up with TRBD1. This CDR3 comprises 16 residues. Losses at the gene ends were 0 bases for V and 0 bases for J; bases not matched to a gene: 3. Looked up from germline, CDR1 is SGHRS and CDR2 is YFSETQ. This CDR3 reads CASSLAQGVSYNEQFF. In DNA, the CDR3 is TGCGCCAGCAGCTTGGCGCAGGGGGTCTCCTACAATGAGCAGTTCTTC.

The V and J genes are TRBV7-2 and TRBJ2-5; D call uncertain. The length of the CDR3 is 13 residues. CDR1 is SGHTA, CDR2 FQGNSA, per germline. The germline V and J ends were trimmed by 5 bases and 4 bases, with 11 bases remaining between them. In DNA, the CDR3 is TGTGCCAGCAGCGCAATCAGTGGAGAGACCCAGTACTTC. The encoded protein is CASSAISGETQYF.

V gene TRBV27 combines with J gene TRBJ2-7; D perhaps matches TRBD2 (6 bases). Per germline, CDR1 MNHEY and CDR2 SMNVEV (reference sequence). Trimming removed 3 bases from V and 4 bases from J, with 10 bases in between. The CDR3 spans 13 residues. CDR3 coding DNA: TGTGCCAGCAGTTTGCGGGGCGGGTACGAGCAGTACTTC. It yields the protein CASSLRGGYEQYF.

The chain employs TRBV20-1 and TRBJ2-7; D gene ambiguous. CDR3 size: 11 residues. CDR1 DFQATT and CDR2 SNEGSKA come from the germline V gene (reference sequence). V lost 6 bases, J lost 6 bases, and 12 bases lay in between. CDR3 residues: CSAKLVFEQYF. The CDR3 nucleotides read TGCAGTGCAAAACTGGTCTTCGAGCAGTACTTC.

This clone was seen just once. The chain joins TRBV18 to TRBJ1-6; the D gene is possibly TRBD1 (5 bases). Germline CDR1 and CDR2: KGHSH and LQKENI. V gave up 6 bases and J gave up 14 bases, with 20 bases separating them. CDR3 length equals 14 residues. This chain's CDR3 is CASSPTVLRASLHF. The CDR3 nucleotides read TGTGCCAGCTCTCCGACAGTTCTCCGCGCTTCCCTCCACTTT.

The genes are TRBV2 and TRBJ2-3; TRBD2 agrees at 13 bases. There are 14 residues in the CDR3. Germline V gene data show CDR1 as SNHLY and CDR2 as FYNNEI. V was clipped by 5 bases and J by 14 bases; unmatched bases: 10. This CDR3 reads CASSNGLAGARGYF. CDR3 nucleotides: TGTGCCAGCAGTAACGGACTAGCGGGGGCCAGGGGGTATTTT.

The V gene is TRBV5-4, the J gene TRBJ2-5; the D is unclear. V shed 4 bases and J shed 2 bases, with 15 bases lying between them. The germline V gene has CDR1 SGHNT and CDR2 YYREEE (reference sequence). This CDR3 has 15 amino acids. The CDR3 nucleotides are TGTGCCAGCAGCAAAATAGCCTTTGGTCAAGAGACCCAGTACTTC. The encoded protein is CASSKIAFGQETQYF.

This chain joins TRBV30 and TRBJ2-3; TRBD1 is a possible D gene (6 bases). CDR3 length: 14 residues. The V gene lost 4 bases and the J gene lost 2 bases, with 13 bases spanning the gap. The germline V gene encodes CDR1 GTSNPN and CDR2 SVGIG (reference sequence). This chain's CDR3 is CAWTGQLFTDTQYF. CDR3 DNA sequence: TGTGCCTGGACTGGACAGCTCTTCACAGATACGCAGTATTTT.

The rearrangement joins TRBV18 to TRBJ2-3, with D possibly matching TRBD1 (5 bases). The CDR3 loop spans 18 amino acids. CDR1 and CDR2 (germline): KGHSH, LQKENI. Trimming removed 4 bases at V and 6 bases at J, with 26 bases between. The CDR3 DNA follows: TGTGCCAGCTCACGAAGGTCAGGGTTCTTCGCTAATTCTGATACGCAGTATTTT. It specifies CASSRRSGFFANSDTQYF.

The sample holds a few counts of this clone. The chain employs TRBV6-4 and TRBJ1-2; 9 bases fit TRBD1. Germline-derived CDR1 and CDR2 are MRHNA and SNTAGT. J gave up 2 bases and V 3 bases, and 1 base lay outside the gene matches. CDR3 length: 14 amino acids. The CDR3 DNA is TGTGCCAGCAGTGAGGACAGGGGAAACTATGGCTACACCTTC. Translation gives CASSEDRGNYGYTF.

The V and J genes are TRBV18 and TRBJ2-1, with TRBD2 matching over 7 bases. CDR1 is KGHSH, CDR2 LQKENI, per germline. J was trimmed by 0 bases and V by 1 base; bases with no gene match: 3. This CDR3 is 16 amino acids long. The CDR3 loop reads CASSPREGSSYNEQFF. The DNA for the CDR3 is TGTGCCAGCTCACCACGGGAGGGAAGCTCCTACAATGAGCAGTTCTTC.

This chain connects TRBV6-5 to TRBJ2-5, with unresolved D. Germline values: CDR1 MNHEY, CDR2 SVGAGI. The ends were cut back, 6 bases at V and 5 bases at J, with 13 bases in the middle. CDR3 length: 13 residues. The CDR3 reads CASRRQTGETQYF. The CDR3 nucleotides are TGTGCCAGCAGGCGGCAAACCGGGGAGACCCAGTACTTC.